A selection of T cell receptor beta chains follows, all from one sample in a study of control samples from healthy donors and cancer patients. TCRdb's table, derived via immunoSEQ multiplex PCR, lists solely in-frame clones and lacks some. The sample contains about 83,000 clones, around 91% of which appear only once. The sample comprised blood. The receptors were gathered from a man aged 50 or older in good health. The CDR3 runs from the conserved cysteine through the conserved F or W. D genes are given only for firm matches.

j_gene | v_gene | d_gene | CDR3nt | CDR3aa
TRBJ1-2 | TRBV21-1 | NA | TGTGCCAGCAGCCCCGCGGTCCAGTACTATGGCTACACCTTC | CASSPAVQYYGYTF
TRBJ1-1 | TRBV12-3/TRBV12-4 | NA | TGTGCCAGCAGTTTCGGAAGAACTGAAGCTTTCTTT | CASSFGRTEAFF
TRBJ1-1 | TRBV9 | NA | TGTGCCAGCAGCGCGACACTGAACACTGAAGCTTTCTTT | CASSATLNTEAFF
TRBJ1-2 | TRBV30 | NA | TGTGCCTGGAGTGTAGTAAGTCCTTATGGCTACACCTTC | CAWSVVSPYGYTF
TRBJ1-5 | TRBV5-1 | TRBD1 | TGCGCCAGCAGCTTGATCCCGGGACAGCCAGGGGATCAGCCCCAGCATTTT | CASSLIPGQPGDQPQHF
TRBJ2-5 | TRBV19 | NA | TGTGCCAGTAGTACCCGGGGGAGAACACCAGGGGAGACCCAGTACTTC | CASSTRGRTPGETQYF
TRBJ2-3 | TRBV24-1 | TRBD1 | TGTGCCACCAGTGGGGGACAGGGATTAGATACGCAGTATTTT | CATSGGQGLDTQYF
TRBJ1-2 | TRBV7-2 | NA | TGTGCCAGCAGCTTAGATTGGGGGCTCTATGGCTACACCTTC | CASSLDWGLYGYTF
TRBJ1-5 | TRBV2 | TRBD1 | TGTGCCAGCAAGGGACAGGTAAATCAGCCCCAGCATTTT | CASKGQVNQPQHF
TRBJ1-2 | TRBV9 | NA | TGTGCCAGCAGCGTGACCCCCAGGGCTAACTATGGCTACACCTTC | CASSVTPRANYGYTF
TRBJ1-1 | TRBV3-1/TRBV3-2 | TRBD1 | TGTGCCAGCAGCCACCCTTCGACAGGGAAAACTGAAGCTTTCTTT | CASSHPSTGKTEAFF
TRBJ2-3 | TRBV7-9 | TRBD1 | TGTGCCAGCAGCTTAGTCACAGGGGTCTCCACAGATACGCAGTATTTT | CASSLVTGVSTDTQYF
TRBJ1-1 | TRBV5-6 | TRBD1 | TGTGCCAGCAGTTTGGACAGGGGGCGATTATACACTGAAGCTTTCTTT | CASSLDRGRLYTEAFF
TRBJ1-2 | TRBV7-9 | NA | TGTGCCAGCAGTTCGGGGGGAGGCTACACCTTC | CASSSGGGYTF